Described below is a single T cell receptor (beta chain) sequence and its context. This entry comes from a study of T-cell reconstitution after alpha-beta-depleted transplantation in children. Trimming took 4 bases from V and 0 from J; bases not matched to a gene: 7. The V gene's germline CDR1 is SGHKS and CDR2 YYEKEE (reference sequence). The CDR3 totals 17 residues. A library of TCRbeta sequences, prepared with unique molecular identifiers, was generated. TCRdb passed the PCR reads through MiXCR, listing each CDR3 protein once. The profile covers approximately 110,000 distinct CDR3 sequences, with 23% appearing a single time and about 10% taken by the ten largest.

The receptor's source is a male patient aged 2 to 10 who had a stem cell transplant for chronic granulomatous disease, so the T cells may come from the graft donor. Here the sequenced sample was PBMCs, mostly from graft donor cells, taken 180 days after TCRalphabeta/CD19-depleted stem cell transplant. J is TRBJ2-6 and V is TRBV5-5; 7 positions match TRBD1. The CDR3 is CASSLGTGVSGANVLTF. For the CDR3, the DNA is TGTGCCAGCAGCCTAGGAACAGGGGTCTCTGGGGCCAACGTCCTGACTTTC.